Below, 30 T cell receptor beta chains from the same sample are listed, as sequenced in a study of blood T cell repertoires in COVID-19. TCRdb's table, derived via immunoSEQ multiplex PCR, lists solely in-frame clones and lacks some. This table holds approximately 97,000 clones, approximately 84% found once. The sequenced sample consisted of peripheral blood. The receptor source for this set is a man in his fifties or sixties with acute or convalescent COVID-19.

This chain connects TRBV5-5 to TRBJ1-2; possibly TRBD1 for D (6 bases). V lost 1 base and J lost 6, with 13 bases in between. From germline, CDR1 is SGHKS and CDR2 YYEKEE (reference sequence). The length of the CDR3 is 14 residues. The CDR3 here is CASSLWGGSDGYTF. The CDR3 coding sequence is TGTGCCAGCAGCTTGTGGGGGGGCTCGGATGGCTACACCTTC.

Only one count was recorded for this clone. The chain joins TRBV7-9 to TRBJ1-2; D perhaps matches TRBD1 (6 bases). V lost 4 bases, J lost 2 bases, and 8 bases lay in between. This CDR3 is built from 13 residues. Per the germline V gene, CDR1 is SEHNR and CDR2 is FQNEAQ (reference sequence). CDR3 DNA sequence: TGTGCCAGCAGCTACAGGGACAACTATGGCTACACCTTC. Its translation is CASSYRDNYGYTF.

The rearrangement links TRBV27 to TRBJ2-3; 11 bases align to TRBD2. The length of the CDR3 is 15 residues. Per germline, CDR1 MNHEY and CDR2 SMNVEV (reference sequence). Trimming at V came to 7 bases and at J to 4 bases, leaving 7 bases not matched to a gene. In nucleotides, the CDR3 is TGTGCCAGCACCCTTAGCGGGGGGGCCCCAGATACGCAGTATTTT. Translating it yields CASTLSGGAPDTQYF.

The V gene is TRBV6-2 or TRBV6-3, the J gene TRBJ1-1, with 7 bases fitting TRBD1. Germline V gives CDR1 MNHEY, CDR2 SVGEGT. The V segment lost 2 bases and the J segment 1 base; nucleotides outside the gene matches: 4. The CDR3 contains 15 residues. CDR3 amino acids: CASSYGTDRNTEAFF. DNA of the CDR3: TGTGCCAGCAGTTACGGGACAGATCGGAACACTGAAGCTTTCTTT.

The V call is TRBV19, the J call TRBJ2-2, with TRBD1 matching 9 bases. V trimming: 5 bases; J trimming: 6 bases; junction bases outside the gene matches: 7. Germline V gives CDR1 LNHDA, CDR2 SQIVND (reference sequence). The CDR3 runs to 15 residues. In nucleotides, the CDR3 is TGTGCCAGTAGTGGACCACGGGACAGGGCCGGGGAGCTGTTTTTT. Its protein is CASSGPRDRAGELFF.

The chain joins TRBV6-5 to TRBJ1-5, with D possibly matching TRBD1 (5 bases). The V end was cut by 7 bases, the J end by 2 bases, with 12 bases between. CDR1 MNHEY and CDR2 SVGAGI come from the germline V gene. The CDR3 has 14 residues. DNA of the CDR3: TGTGCCAGCAACCCAGGGTGGGGCAATCAGCCCCAGCATTTT. It is translated as CASNPGWGNQPQHF.

The V call is TRBV11-3, the J call TRBJ2-7; D unresolved. The germline CDR1 and CDR2 sequences are SGHNT and YENEEA. The CDR3 has 11 residues. V was cut by 2 bases and J by 5 bases, with 4 bases left in between. The CDR3 DNA reads TGTGCCAGCAGCTTACGTAACGAGCAGTACTTC. It is translated as CASSLRNEQYF.

The chain combines TRBV7-6 with TRBJ1-6, with 8 bases identical to TRBD1. The CDR3 is 15 residues long. V was clipped by 4 bases and J by 10 bases; unmatched bases: 9. Per germline, CDR1 SGHVS and CDR2 FNYEAQ. CDR3 residues: CASSYKQGGGSPLHF. The CDR3 nucleotides are TGTGCCAGCAGCTACAAACAGGGGGGTGGGTCACCCCTCCACTTT.

This chain connects TRBV19 to TRBJ1-2; D is perhaps TRBD1 (6 bases). The germline CDR1 and CDR2 sequences are LNHDA and SQIVND (reference sequence). With 6 bases removed from V and 7 bases from J, the gap between germline ends came to 12 bases. This CDR3 region has 12 residues. CDR3 in DNA: TGTGCCAGTAGCTTCGAGGGGGTTGGCTACACCTTC. Translating gives CASSFEGVGYTF.

The V gene is TRBV30, the J gene TRBJ2-7, with a possible D match to TRBD1 (6 bases). Germline V gives CDR1 GTSNPN, CDR2 SVGIG (reference sequence). V was shortened by 3 bases and J by 6 bases, with 9 bases between the two germline ends. The CDR3 runs to 11 residues. This CDR3 is CAWRRGGEQYF. DNA of the CDR3: TGTGCCTGGAGAAGAGGGGGCGAGCAGTACTTC.

This clone was seen a few times. The DNA for the CDR3 is TGTGCCAGCAACACGGGACAGGGCCGTGGCTATGGCTACACCTTC. Translated, it gives CASNTGQGRGYGYTF. This sequence joins TRBV6-5 and TRBJ1-2; 9 bases are a match to TRBD1. The J segment lost 4 bases and the V segment lost 7 bases, leaving 10 bases of the junction unmatched. This CDR3 spans 15 amino acids. The germline V gene encodes CDR1 MNHEY and CDR2 SVGAGI.

This clone has just one count. The V and J genes are TRBV3-1 (or the pseudogene TRBV3-2) and TRBJ2-5; a possible D gene is TRBD2 (5 bases). CDR3 size: 13 residues. Deletions cut 0 bases from V and 4 bases from J, with 6 bases between. The germline V gene has CDR1 LGHDT and CDR2 YNNKEL (reference sequence). CDR3 residues: CASSQDRGETQYF. The CDR3 DNA sequence: TGTGCCAGCAGCCAAGATCGGGGAGAGACCCAGTACTTC.

This sequence joins TRBV24-1 and TRBJ1-4; D may be TRBD1 (6 bases). CDR1 is KGHDR and CDR2 is SFDVKD in the germline V gene. Deletions cut 4 bases from V and 7 bases from J, with 9 bases between. This CDR3 has 13 residues. As DNA, the CDR3 is TGTGCCACCAGTGAGGCAGGGGTTGAAAAACTGTTTTTT. Encoded protein: CATSEAGVEKLFF.

The chain combines TRBV7-2 with TRBJ2-2; D unresolved. Trimming pared 3 bases from V and 3 bases from J, leaving 11 bases between. The CDR3 extends over 15 amino acids. CDR1 and CDR2 from the germline V gene are SGHTA and FQGNSA. CDR3 coding DNA: TGTGCCAGCAGCTTTTTGGGCAGTTACACCGGGGAGCTGTTTTTT. It encodes CASSFLGSYTGELFF.

The rearrangement joins TRBV6-6 to TRBJ1-4; D possibly corresponds to TRBD1 (6 bases). CDR3 length: 17 amino acids. Germline lookup yields CDR1 MNHNY and CDR2 SVGAGI (reference sequence). V dropped 5 bases and J dropped 10 bases, with 26 bases sitting between them. CDR3 nucleotide sequence: TGTGCCAGCAGTCTCGTACCCGAAACAGGGATATATAGAAAACTGTTTTTT. It yields the protein CASSLVPETGIYRKLFF.

V gene TRBV19 combines with J gene TRBJ2-3; 8 bases line up with TRBD1. CDR3 length equals 14 residues. Trimming at V came to 3 bases and at J to 2 bases, leaving 1 base not matched to a gene. Germline CDR1 is LNHDA and CDR2 is SQIVND (reference sequence). The CDR3 region is CASSMDRATDTQYF. The CDR3 bases are TGTGCCAGTAGTATGGACAGGGCCACAGATACGCAGTATTTT.

The chain joins TRBV7-2 to TRBJ2-3; D gene ambiguous. V lost 6 bases, J lost 0 bases, and 7 bases lay in between. Germline-derived CDR1 and CDR2 are SGHTA and FQGNSA. The length of the CDR3 is 13 residues. In DNA, the CDR3 is TGTGCCAGCAGTCCTCCTAGCACAGATACGCAGTATTTT. This codes for CASSPPSTDTQYF.

A word on this clone: The junction departs from germline at one end; a sequencing error may be responsible. The chain carries TRBV5-6 and TRBJ1-1; unclear D gene. CDR3 length equals 11 residues. CDR1 is SGHDT, CDR2 YYEEEE, per germline. CDR3 in DNA: TGTGCCAGCAGCTTGCTTAGGAGACTGATTTTT. It specifies CASSLLRRLIF.

In its sample, this clone was seen once. The chain links TRBV7-3 to TRBJ2-1; 11 bases match TRBD2. V lost 5 bases to trimming and J lost 8 bases; unmatched junction nucleotides: 8. Per the germline V gene, CDR1 is SGHTA and CDR2 is FQGTGA. This CDR3 comprises 15 residues. CDR3 amino acids: CASSVLAGAFHEQFF. The CDR3 nucleotides read TGTGCCAGCAGCGTACTAGCGGGAGCGTTCCATGAGCAGTTCTTC.

The CDR3 nucleotides are TGCGCCAGCAGCCAAACCGCCGCCGGGACTGGGGAATCCGAGCAGTACTTC. Translated, it gives CASSQTAAGTGESEQYF. The rearrangement uses TRBV4-1 and TRBJ2-7; possibly TRBD2 for D (6 bases). The V and J ends lost 2 bases and 6 bases respectively, with 23 bases between them. This CDR3 is 17 amino acids long. Germline CDR1 and CDR2: MGHRA and YSYEKL.

This clone is labeled medium-sized (0.01 to 0.1%). The chain joins TRBV18 to TRBJ2-7; D might be TRBD2 (7 bases). CDR3 length equals 13 residues. V dropped 2 bases and J dropped 5 bases, with 10 bases sitting between them. Germline V gives CDR1 KGHSH, CDR2 LQKENI. The CDR3 nucleotides read TGTGCCAGCTCACCATCGGGGGGCAACGAGCAGTACTTC. Protein product: CASSPSGGNEQYF. The full variable domain, rest sourced from reference TRBV18 and TRBJ2-7, is NAGVMQNPRHLVRRRGQEARLRCSPMKGHSHVYWYRQLPEEGLKFMVYLQKENIIDESGMPKERFSAEFPKEGPSILRIQQVVRGDSAAYFCASSPSGGNEQYFGPGTRLTVT.

This CDR3 is CAWSWGGDRNSEAFF. For the CDR3, the DNA is TGTGCCTGGAGCTGGGGAGGGGACCGGAATTCGGAAGCTTTCTTT. This rearrangement joins TRBV30 to TRBJ1-1; the D gene is possibly TRBD1 (5 bases). Trimming cost V 3 bases and J 8 bases, with 22 bases left between them. This CDR3 has 15 amino acids. Germline assignment: CDR1 GTSNPN and CDR2 SVGIG (reference sequence).

This chain connects TRBV7-9 to TRBJ2-7, with a tentative D call TRBD2 (7 bases). Germline CDR1 SEHNR, CDR2 FQNEAQ (reference sequence). The CDR3 has 15 residues. Trimming left V 3 bases short and J 3 bases short, with 15 bases between. The CDR3 here is CASSFSRGANYEQYF. The CDR3 nucleotides read TGTGCCAGCAGCTTCTCCCGGGGGGCTAACTACGAGCAGTACTTC.

This clone has just one count. This sequence joins TRBV6-4 and TRBJ2-1; no firm D call. Trimming took 2 bases from V and 6 from J, leaving 11 bases between them. Per the germline V gene, CDR1 is MRHNA and CDR2 is SNTAGT. The CDR3 is made up of 14 amino acids. The CDR3 spells CASSDGGAFNEQFF. As DNA, the CDR3 is TGTGCCAGCAGTGACGGTGGAGCCTTCAATGAGCAGTTCTTC.

The CDR3 DNA sequence: TGTGCCAGTAGTATCGGGGGATGGCGACAGGGAAGGGGTCAGCCCCAGCATTTT. Its protein product is CASSIGGWRQGRGQPQHF. The V gene is TRBV19, the J gene TRBJ1-5, with 7 bases lining up with TRBD1. This CDR3 region has 18 residues. CDR1 LNHDA and CDR2 SQIVND come from the germline V gene (reference sequence). The V segment lost 3 bases and the J segment 6 bases; nucleotides outside the gene matches: 17.

This clone was observed a single time. V gene TRBV2 combines with J gene TRBJ2-3; weak D call: TRBD1 (6 bases). V was cut by 2 bases and J by 3 bases, with 15 bases left in between. Germline lookup yields CDR1 SNHLY and CDR2 FYNNEI. The CDR3 has 16 amino acids. The CDR3 sequence is CASSENQGIGTDTQYF. CDR3 DNA sequence: TGTGCCAGCAGTGAAAATCAGGGGATTGGGACAGATACGCAGTATTTT.

The chain carries TRBV7-9 and TRBJ1-6; D is unclear. This CDR3 has 17 residues. Germline V gene lookup returns CDR1 SEHNR and CDR2 FQNEAQ (reference sequence). Trimming took 5 bases from V and 0 from J, leaving 14 bases between them. The DNA for the CDR3 is TGTGCCAGCAGCCCAGTTGGGGAGAGCTCCTATAATTCACCCCTCCACTTT. This translates into CASSPVGESSYNSPLHF.

This chain connects TRBV4-3 to TRBJ2-7; TRBD2 aligns across 8 bases. CDR1 and CDR2 from the germline V gene are LGHNA and YSLEER. Trimming took 3 bases from V and 6 from J; bases not matched to a gene: 7. The CDR3 consists of 14 residues. For the CDR3, the DNA is TGCGCCAGCAGCCAGGGACTAGGTGGCTTCGAGCAGTACTTC. Translation: CASSQGLGGFEQYF.

The CDR3 region has the DNA TGTGCCAGCAGTTTTGACAGGCTTGATGGCTACACCTTC. It specifies CASSFDRLDGYTF. The chain carries TRBV2 and TRBJ1-2; a possible D gene is TRBD1 (6 bases). CDR3 length equals 13 residues. V shed 5 bases and J shed 6 bases, with 13 bases lying between them. The V gene's germline CDR1 is SNHLY and CDR2 FYNNEI.

A note on this clone: The sample carries other DNA sequences with the same CDR3. The chain carries TRBV9 and TRBJ2-2; tentatively, D is TRBD1 (6 bases). V was trimmed by 0 bases and J by 0 bases, leaving 6 bases between them. Germline CDR1 reads SGDLS; CDR2 reads YYNGEE. The CDR3 loop spans 15 amino acids. CDR3 bases: TGTGCCAGCAGCGTAGGACAGGCGAACACCGGGGAGCTGTTTTTT. This sequence encodes CASSVGQANTGELFF.